A single sample gave rise to the 9 T cell receptor beta chains below, sequenced in a study of blood T cell repertoires in COVID-19. The protocol was immunoSEQ multiplex PCR, while the TCRdb copy is restricted to in-frame clones and leaves out a portion. The repertoire holds about 180,000 clones, about 84% seen once, with roughly 9.1% in the top ten. The sequenced material came from PBMCs or T cells enriched from blood (not recorded which). These TCRs come from a woman in her twenties or thirties who had recovered from COVID-19.

The chain is built from TRBV4-1 and TRBJ1-5; the match to TRBD1 covers 7 bases. J was trimmed by 4 bases and V by 1 base; bases with no gene match: 10. CDR1 and CDR2 (germline): MGHRA, YSYEKL. The CDR3 covers 17 residues. The CDR3: CASSQVHAGGQNQPQHF. CDR3 sequence (DNA): TGCGCCAGCAGCCAAGTTCATGCAGGGGGTCAAAATCAGCCCCAGCATTTT.

This clone was seen a few times. The genes are TRBV5-1 and TRBJ1-2; maybe TRBD1 (5 bases). V shed 0 bases and J shed 3 bases, with 24 bases lying between them. This CDR3 has 19 residues. In germline, CDR1 is SGHRS, CDR2 YFSETQ. The CDR3 DNA is TGCGCCAGCAGCTTGGTACCCCCGGATCGGGGACTCAGCCACTATGGCTACACCTTC. Translation: CASSLVPPDRGLSHYGYTF. The full variable domain, in which reference TRBV5-1 and TRBJ1-2 provide the parts outside the CDR3, is KAGVTQTPRYLIKTRGQQVTLSCSPISGHRSVSWYQQTPGQGLQFLFEYFSETQRNKGNFPGRFSGRQFSNSRSEMNVSTLELGDSALYLCASSLVPPDRGLSHYGYTFGSGTRLTVV.

The chain joins TRBV5-4 to TRBJ2-7, with 9 nucleotides matching TRBD2. Germline assignment: CDR1 SGHNT and CDR2 YYREEE (reference sequence). The CDR3 is 15 amino acids. Trimming at V came to 4 bases and at J to 1 base, leaving 6 bases not matched to a gene. CDR3 in DNA: TGTGCCAGCAGCGTTAGCGGGAGTTTATCCTACGAGCAGTACTTC. This codes for CASSVSGSLSYEQYF.

The CDR3, as DNA: TGTGCCAGCAGCCCACCCGGCGGTTTGAACACTGAAGCTTTCTTT. It is translated as CASSPPGGLNTEAFF. The V gene is TRBV6-5, the J gene TRBJ1-1; D remains ambiguous. The CDR3 is 15 residues long. The V end lost 6 bases, the J end lost 0 bases, and 14 bases lay between the germline ends. The germline V gene encodes CDR1 MNHEY and CDR2 SVGAGI.

Only a few counts were recorded for this clone. The chain recombines TRBV2 with TRBJ2-2, with D unclear. The V gene's germline CDR1 is SNHLY and CDR2 FYNNEI. Trimming left V 2 bases short and J 7 bases short, with 5 bases between. The CDR3 has 12 amino acids. The DNA of the CDR3 is TGTGCCAGCAGTGAATTCGTCGGGGAGCTGTTTTTT. This codes for CASSEFVGELFF.

The rearrangement joins TRBV12-3 or TRBV12-4 to TRBJ2-7; 8 bases line up with TRBD1. The CDR3 extends over 12 amino acids. The trim removed 8 bases at V and 5 bases at J, leaving 5 bases unmatched. The CDR3 DNA is TGTGCCAGCGGGAGACAGGGGAACGAGCAGTACTTC. Its translation: CASGRQGNEQYF.

The chain couples TRBV6-1 to TRBJ1-2, with TRBD1 as a possible D gene (5 bases). Trimming took 3 bases from V and 4 from J, leaving 9 bases between them. The CDR3 is 13 amino acids. Germline CDR1 MNHNS, CDR2 SASEGT. CDR3 bases: TGTGCCAGCAGTGAGTTAACAGGCTATGGCTACACCTTC. Protein sequence: CASSELTGYGYTF.

This rearrangement joins TRBV28 to TRBJ1-2, with 9 nucleotides matching TRBD1. CDR1 and CDR2 from the germline V gene are MDHEN and SYDVKM. The CDR3 spans 14 residues. With V trimmed by 4 bases and J by 7 bases, 7 bases remained unmatched. The CDR3: CASSSYRGRVGYTF. CDR3 bases: TGTGCCAGCAGTTCTTACAGGGGGCGAGTTGGCTACACCTTC.

Turning to this clone: The sample holds other DNA sequences that translate to the same CDR3. The chain has TRBV5-4 and TRBJ2-5; D is possibly TRBD2 (6 bases). The CDR3 covers 15 residues. With 0 bases removed from V and 1 base from J, the gap between germline ends came to 10 bases. Germline-derived CDR1 and CDR2 are SGHNT and YYREEE (reference sequence). CDR3 residues: CASSLAGRGQETQYF. Written as DNA, the CDR3 is TGTGCCAGCAGCTTGGCAGGGCGGGGCCAAGAGACCCAGTACTTC. Together with reference TRBV5-4 and TRBJ2-5, the CDR3 gives the full variable domain: ETGVTQSPTHLIKTRGQQVTLRCSSQSGHNTVSWYQQALGQGPQFIFQYYREEENGRGNFPPRFSGLQFPNYSSELNVNALELDDSALYLCASSLAGRGQETQYFGPGTRLLVL.